This passage covers 21 T cell receptor beta chains from one sample sequenced in a study of T cell responses to AZD1222 COVID-19 vaccine (dated by TCRdb to the early 2020s). Receptors were amplified or captured by the immunoSEQ multiplex PCR assay. TCRdb stores this immuneACCESS table with in-frame sequences only. Part of the clones is absent; in the studies checked, under half of the shortfall reflects unresolved V genes, and no reason is known for the rest. For this sample the table gives about 150,000 clones, of which roughly nine tenths were detected only once. Approximately 7% of the sample is held by the ten biggest clonotypes. The time point label on this specimen signifies: sample from adult after SARS-CoV-2 infection, after symptom onset. Specimen: peripheral blood, collected after recovery from COVID-19. Source of these receptors: an adult who had recovered from COVID-19.

The V and J genes are TRBV29-1 and TRBJ1-3; TRBD1 matches at 8 bases. CDR1 is SQVTM and CDR2 is ANQGSEA in the germline V gene. The V segment lost 7 bases and the J segment 4 bases; nucleotides outside the gene matches: 12. This CDR3 has 15 amino acids. DNA for the CDR3: TGCAGCGCTGTACGGGACAGGTCGAGCGGAAACACCATATATTTT. Translated, it gives CSAVRDRSSGNTIYF.

V gene TRBV12-3 or TRBV12-4 combines with J gene TRBJ1-2; D gene uncertain. CDR3 length equals 12 residues. V was trimmed by 7 bases and J by 8 bases, leaving 14 bases between them. CDR3 coding DNA: TGTGCCAGCACCCGACGCTTTGGAGGCTACACCTTC. Translating gives CASTRRFGGYTF.

The rearrangement uses TRBV15 and TRBJ2-3; D is possibly TRBD1 (5 bases). This CDR3 contains 15 residues. Germline values: CDR1 LNHNV, CDR2 YYDKDF (reference sequence). V lost 3 bases and J lost 1, with 11 bases in between. In DNA, the CDR3 is TGTGCCACCAGCAGCGACAGTGGGGGCACAGATACGCAGTATTTT. It is translated as CATSSDSGGTDTQYF. Drawing the rest from reference TRBV15 and TRBJ2-3, the complete variable domain is DAMVIQNPRYQVTQFGKPVTLSCSQTLNHNVMYWYQQKSSQAPKLLFHYYDKDFNNEADTPDNFQSRRPNTSFCFLDIRSPGLGDTAMYLCATSSDSGGTDTQYFGPGTRLTVL.

The chain carries TRBV19 and TRBJ1-2; 9 positions agree with TRBD1. The CDR3 spans 15 residues. The germline V gene has CDR1 LNHDA and CDR2 SQIVND (reference sequence). Trimming removed 6 bases from V and 1 base from J; junction bases left unmatched: 6. The CDR3 loop reads CASRTGGLLNYGYTF. CDR3 bases: TGTGCCAGTAGGACAGGGGGGTTACTTAACTATGGCTACACCTTC.

V usage is TRBV10-3 and J usage is TRBJ1-5; 8 bases match TRBD1. The germline CDR1 and CDR2 sequences are ENHRY and SYGVKD. The CDR3 spans 14 residues. The J segment lost 7 bases and the V segment lost 3 bases, leaving 5 bases of the junction unmatched. This CDR3 reads CAISDFGQGQPQHF. CDR3 coding DNA: TGTGCCATCAGTGACTTTGGACAGGGCCAGCCCCAGCATTTT.

A single count supports this clone. The chain uses TRBV4-3 and TRBJ1-5; D is possibly TRBD1 (6 bases). V lost 0 bases and J lost 7, with 13 bases in between. The CDR3 is made up of 15 amino acids. Germline V gene data show CDR1 as LGHNA and CDR2 as YSLEER. The CDR3 nucleotides are TGCGCCAGCAGCCAAGATGCGGGGGGCCGGCAGCCCCAGCATTTT. This translates into CASSQDAGGRQPQHF.

The V and J genes are TRBV6-5 and TRBJ2-1; possibly TRBD1 for D (6 bases). The CDR3 spans 12 residues. Germline V gene sequence: CDR1 MNHEY, CDR2 SVGAGI. Trimming pared 6 bases from V and 9 bases from J, leaving 12 bases between. The CDR3 DNA reads as TGTGCCAGCAGCCCAACAGGGACTGAGCAGTTCTTC. Protein sequence: CASSPTGTEQFF.

Many counts were recorded for this clone. The chain is built from TRBV14 and TRBJ2-2; D remains unclear. Germline assignment: CDR1 SGHDN and CDR2 FVKESK. The CDR3 is 14 amino acids. Trimming removed 4 bases from V and 1 base from J, with 7 bases in between. The CDR3 is CASSPGRNTGELFF. The CDR3 region has the DNA TGTGCCAGCAGCCCTGGGCGGAACACCGGGGAGCTGTTTTTT.

J is TRBJ1-1 and V is TRBV18; D may be TRBD1 (5 bases). The CDR3 has 16 amino acids. Germline CDR1 reads KGHSH; CDR2 reads LQKENI. V was clipped by 3 bases and J by 1 base, with 15 bases between them. CDR3 nucleotide sequence: TGTGCCAGCTCACCGCTCCCGACAGCTAAGAACACTGAAGCTTTCTTT. Translating it yields CASSPLPTAKNTEAFF.

The rearrangement links TRBV7-9 to TRBJ2-2; maybe TRBD2 (5 bases). The CDR3 runs to 14 residues. Germline-derived CDR1 and CDR2 are SEHNR and FQNEAQ (reference sequence). Trimming stripped 3 bases from V and 4 bases from J, with 9 bases between. In DNA, the CDR3 is TGTGCCAGCAGCTTCGGACTGGTCACCGGGGAGCTGTTTTTT. This codes for CASSFGLVTGELFF.

This chain links TRBV6-5 with TRBJ2-7; 8 bases align to TRBD1. Looked up from germline, CDR1 is MNHEY and CDR2 is SVGAGI. The CDR3 contains 12 residues. V was pared by 7 bases and J by 6 bases, with 5 bases of the junction left unmatched. For the CDR3, the DNA is TGTGCCAGCAAGAGACAGGGGCCCGAGCAGTACTTC. Translating it yields CASKRQGPEQYF.

V gene TRBV6-5 combines with J gene TRBJ1-2; 9 positions agree with TRBD1. The CDR3 runs to 14 residues. CDR1 and CDR2 (germline): MNHEY, SVGAGI. J gave up 4 bases and V 5 bases, and 5 bases lay outside the gene matches. The CDR3 region has the DNA TGTGCCAGCAGTACAGGGGGCACTGGCTATGGCTACACCTTC. This sequence encodes CASSTGGTGYGYTF.

The chain couples TRBV7-7 to TRBJ2-2; a possible D gene is TRBD2 (5 bases). Germline V gene sequence: CDR1 SSHAT, CDR2 FNYEAQ (reference sequence). The CDR3 consists of 14 residues. Trimming cost V 4 bases and J 6 bases, with 12 bases left between them. In DNA form, the CDR3 reads TGTGCCAGCAGCTCCTTGGACTTCCCCGGGGAGCTGTTTTTT. The encoded protein is CASSSLDFPGELFF.

V usage is TRBV5-1 and J usage is TRBJ1-5; D is unresolved. Looked up from germline, CDR1 is SGHRS and CDR2 is YFSETQ. With 0 bases removed from V and 9 bases from J, the gap between germline ends came to 7 bases. This CDR3 is built from 12 residues. The CDR3 spells CASSLDEGPQHF. The CDR3 nucleotides read TGCGCCAGCAGCTTGGACGAGGGGCCCCAGCATTTT.

This rearrangement joins TRBV7-4 to TRBJ1-1, with TRBD1 identical over 8 bases. The CDR3 has 17 amino acids. Germline CDR1 and CDR2: SGHVT and SQSDAQ. V was clipped by 5 bases and J by 6 bases; unmatched bases: 17. The CDR3 spells CASSLIKDRVEGAEAFF. The CDR3 coding sequence is TGTGCCAGCAGCCTTATTAAGGACAGGGTTGAGGGAGCTGAAGCTTTCTTT.

This chain joins TRBV14 and TRBJ2-7, with D possibly TRBD2 on 5 matching bases. Per germline, CDR1 SGHDN and CDR2 FVKESK. The CDR3 totals 15 residues. V was pared by 1 base and J by 0 bases, with 10 bases between. The CDR3 spells CASSQVAGNSYEQYF. The CDR3 nucleotides read TGTGCCAGCAGCCAAGTCGCCGGGAACTCCTACGAGCAGTACTTC.

This clone has a single count. The rearrangement uses TRBV27 and TRBJ2-6; 7 bases map to TRBD1. J was trimmed by 2 bases and V by 5 bases; bases with no gene match: 6. The CDR3 sequence is 16 residues long. CDR1 is MNHEY and CDR2 is SMNVEV in the germline V gene (reference sequence). The CDR3 DNA reads TGTGCCAGCAGTGTTCTACAGGGGACTGGGGCCAACGTCCTGACTTTC. Protein product: CASSVLQGTGANVLTF.

The rearrangement uses TRBV4-3 and TRBJ2-7, with D perhaps matching TRBD1 (6 bases). In germline, CDR1 is LGHNA, CDR2 YSLEER. Trimming took off 0 bases at V and 3 bases at J, with 18 bases between the two ends. The CDR3 extends over 17 amino acids. DNA for the CDR3: TGCGCCAGCAGCCAAGAAAGGTTAGGTCAGGGGAACTACGAGCAGTACTTC. Translation: CASSQERLGQGNYEQYF.

On this clone itself: The missing conserved phenylalanine or tryptophan at the end of this CDR3 makes a read error likely. The DNA is omitted, as the CDR3 cannot be located on it reliably, and the CDR3 follows TCRdb's listing. J is TRBJ2-7 and V is TRBV5-8; the D call in the table, TRBD2, was not verified against the DNA. Per the germline V gene, CDR1 is SGHTS and CDR2 is YDEGEE. Termini included, the CDR3 measures 11 amino acids. CDR3 in amino acids: CASSLFSGVAL.

J is TRBJ2-1 and V is TRBV18, with D unresolved. The V end lost 3 bases, the J end lost 6 bases, and 18 bases lay between the germline ends. The germline CDR1 and CDR2 sequences are KGHSH and LQKENI. This CDR3 contains 16 residues. The CDR3 coding sequence is TGTGCCAGCTCACCGCCTAACCGGGCCGGTGGCAATGAGCAGTTCTTC. Translated, it gives CASSPPNRAGGNEQFF.

This clone was observed a single time. The chain joins TRBV6-2 or TRBV6-3 to TRBJ1-2, with 7 bases matching TRBD1. V lost 6 bases, J lost 7 bases, and 14 bases stayed unmatched. This CDR3 has 15 residues. Germline V CDR1 and CDR2: MNHEY, SVGEGT. The CDR3, as DNA: TGTGCCAGCAGCCGCGGCATGACAGGGTCAGGTGGCTACACCTTC. Translating gives CASSRGMTGSGGYTF.